The 19 T cell receptor beta chains below all came from one sample that was sequenced in a study of cytomegalovirus exposure and HLA in healthy donors. 13 Jbeta primers and 60 Vbeta primers were used for the PCR. Generated by immunoSEQ multiplex PCR, the TCRdb table keeps only in-frame clones and is missing some. This table has approximately 70,000 clones, under 80% appearing once. Material for sequencing was PBMCs. These receptors were obtained from a male donor in good health and CMV-seropositive.

The chain links TRBV6-5 to TRBJ2-5; D not resolved. Trimming removed 0 bases from V and 2 bases from J, with 4 bases in between. The CDR3 has 13 amino acids. Germline CDR1 is MNHEY and CDR2 is SVGAGI. The CDR3 bases are TGTGCCAGCAGTTACTCTTATCAAGAGACCCAGTACTTC. It specifies CASSYSYQETQYF.

CDR3 loop: CASSRSPGEQPQHF. CDR3 DNA: TGTGCCAGCAGCCGTTCACCAGGGGAACAGCCCCAGCATTTT. The chain carries TRBV5-5 and TRBJ1-5, with D tentatively TRBD1 (6 bases). V lost 4 bases, J lost 7 bases, and 15 bases lay in between. Germline CDR1 and CDR2: SGHKS and YYEKEE (reference sequence). CDR3 length equals 14 residues.

The chain links TRBV10-2 to TRBJ2-4, with 7 bases lining up with TRBD2. Germline V gives CDR1 WSHSY, CDR2 SAAADI. The CDR3 is 16 amino acids. Losses at the gene ends were 6 bases for V and 6 bases for J; bases not matched to a gene: 14. CDR3 coding DNA: TGCGCCAGCAGCCGGGCAAGCGGGATTGGGATAAACATTCAGTACTTC. Translation: CASSRASGIGINIQYF.

The chain uses TRBV7-2 and TRBJ2-4; D is perhaps TRBD2 (6 bases). Trimming shortened V by 3 bases and J by 7 bases, and 16 bases separated the two germline ends. The CDR3 sequence is 15 residues long. Germline values: CDR1 SGHTA, CDR2 FQGNSA. This CDR3 reads CASSFFAGTENIQYF. The DNA of the CDR3 is TGTGCCAGCAGCTTTTTCGCGGGAACAGAGAACATTCAGTACTTC.

The V gene is TRBV27, the J gene TRBJ1-6, with 9 bases lining up with TRBD1. The germline gives CDR1 MNHEY, CDR2 SMNVEV (reference sequence). CDR3 length: 19 amino acids. J lost 1 base, V lost 5 bases, and 12 bases had no gene match. The CDR3 DNA reads as TGTGCCAGCAGTAAAAGGACAGGGGCTTTTGAATCCTATAATTCACCCCTCCACTTT. It is translated as CASSKRTGAFESYNSPLHF.

This clone has only a few counts. The chain couples TRBV29-1 to TRBJ2-5; 8 nucleotides align to TRBD1. V was pared by 7 bases and J by 1 base, with 8 bases of the junction left unmatched. This CDR3 spans 14 amino acids. Germline V lookup: CDR1 SQVTM, CDR2 ANQGSEA. CDR3 sequence reads: CSGTGTGFQETQYF. The CDR3 region has the DNA TGCAGCGGGACCGGGACAGGATTCCAAGAGACCCAGTACTTC.

Here the CDR3 DNA reads TGTGCCAGCAGTGGACAGGAAGTAGAAAAACTGTTTTTT. This translates into CASSGQEVEKLFF. The V gene is TRBV6-1, the J gene TRBJ1-4, with a weak D call TRBD1 (6 bases). CDR1 is MNHNS and CDR2 is SASEGT in the germline V gene. The CDR3 totals 13 residues. V was clipped by 4 bases and J by 8 bases, with 11 bases between them.

The CDR3 DNA sequence: TGTGCCAGCCATAAGACCGGGACTAGCGGGTTGGATGAGCAGTTCTTC. This sequence encodes CASHKTGTSGLDEQFF. V gene TRBV5-4 combines with J gene TRBJ2-1, with 12 nucleotides matching TRBD2. The CDR3 loop spans 16 amino acids. Germline V lookup: CDR1 SGHNT, CDR2 YYREEE (reference sequence). The J segment lost 8 bases and the V segment lost 7 bases, leaving 13 bases of the junction unmatched.

This clone was counted once. This sequence joins TRBV5-1 and TRBJ2-1; possible D gene TRBD2, 6 bases. Trimming removed 0 bases from V and 2 bases from J, with 9 bases in between. This CDR3 comprises 15 residues. CDR1 SGHRS and CDR2 YFSETQ come from the germline V gene. CDR3 DNA sequence: TGCGCCAGCAGCTTGGACGGGAGTCCCTACAATGAGCAGTTCTTC. Protein product: CASSLDGSPYNEQFF.

This clone has a single count. V is TRBV7-2 and J is TRBJ2-3; TRBD1 is a possible D gene (5 bases). The CDR3 extends over 16 amino acids. Germline CDR1 and CDR2: SGHTA and FQGNSA. Trimming pared 2 bases from V and 5 bases from J, leaving 17 bases between. CDR3 nucleotide sequence: TGTGCCAGCAGCTTAAGATCACGGCAGGGCGGAGATACGCAGTATTTT. Its translation: CASSLRSRQGGDTQYF.

The chain has TRBV1 and TRBJ1-5; TRBD1 was called by the table and not checked on the DNA. TRBV1 is designated a pseudogene. The CDR3 totals 16 residues. The CDR3 loop reads CTSSQRWTGTNQPQHF. The CDR3 bases are TGCACCAGCAGCCAACGATGGACAGGGACCAATCAGCCCCAGCATTTT.

The chain carries TRBV5-5 and TRBJ1-5, with D perhaps matching TRBD1 (6 bases). Germline assignment: CDR1 SGHKS and CDR2 YYEKEE (reference sequence). The CDR3 consists of 16 residues. Trimming pared 4 bases from V and 5 bases from J, leaving 19 bases between. The CDR3 DNA reads as TGTGCCAGCAGCCTAGAGGGAAGGGACACCCATCAGCCCCAGCATTTT. This sequence encodes CASSLEGRDTHQPQHF. The complete variable domain, with remaining parts taken from reference TRBV5-5 and TRBJ1-5, reads DAGVTQSPTHLIKTRGQQVTLRCSPISGHKSVSWYQQVLGQGPQFIFQYYEKEERGRGNFPDRFSARQFPNYSSELNVNALLLGDSALYLCASSLEGRDTHQPQHFGDGTRLSIL.

This clone occurred once. The chain combines TRBV18 with TRBJ2-7; TRBD1 aligns across 10 bases. Germline CDR1 is KGHSH and CDR2 is LQKENI. V was clipped by 6 bases and J by 0 bases; unmatched bases: 2. CDR3 length equals 14 residues. The CDR3 here is CASSGQGDSYEQYF. CDR3 bases: TGTGCCAGCTCCGGACAGGGGGACTCCTACGAGCAGTACTTC. The full variable domain, with the rest looked up from reference TRBV18 and TRBJ2-7, is NAGVMQNPRHLVRRRGQEARLRCSPMKGHSHVYWYRQLPEEGLKFMVYLQKENIIDESGMPKERFSAEFPKEGPSILRIQQVVRGDSAAYFCASSGQGDSYEQYFGPGTRLTVT.

The J gene is TRBJ2-1, the V gene TRBV21-1; the table names TRBD2, a call not compared with the DNA. TRBV21-1 is a pseudogene. The CDR3 loop spans 13 amino acids. The CDR3 DNA is TGTGCCAGCAGCGGGGGGAGGGAGAATGAGCAGTTCTTC. Protein product: CASSGGRENEQFF.

This clone turned up a few times. The chain is built from TRBV28 and TRBJ2-4; 8 bases fit TRBD2. The CDR3 spans 17 residues. Germline assignment: CDR1 MDHEN and CDR2 SYDVKM. Germline trimming cut 6 bases from V and 0 bases from J; bases unmatched to any gene: 10. CDR3 loop: CASSPAGGGRAKNIQYF. The CDR3 DNA is TGTGCCAGCAGCCCGGCGGGGGGAGGGCGAGCCAAAAACATTCAGTACTTC. The complete variable domain, with remaining parts taken from reference TRBV28 and TRBJ2-4, reads DVKVTQSSRYLVKRTGEKVFLECVQDMDHENMFWYRQDPGLGLRLIYFSYDVKMKEKGDIPEGYSVSREKKERFSLILESASTNQTSMYLCASSPAGGGRAKNIQYFGAGTRLSVL.

This clone was observed a handful of times. CDR3 region: CASSLTGGGTDTQYF. CDR3 DNA: TGCGCCAGCAGTCTAACAGGGGGCGGTACAGATACGCAGTATTTT. V and J are TRBV5-1 and TRBJ2-3, with TRBD1 matching 9 bases. Germline values: CDR1 SGHRS, CDR2 YFSETQ. This CDR3 is built from 15 residues. Trimming cost V 5 bases and J 3 bases; bases outside gene matches: 7.

The rearrangement joins TRBV30 to TRBJ2-3, with 11 positions matching TRBD2. CDR1 and CDR2 from the germline V gene are GTSNPN and SVGIG (reference sequence). This CDR3 spans 12 amino acids. Germline trimming cut 5 bases from V and 6 bases from J; bases unmatched to any gene: 1. The CDR3 is CAWRLAGDTQYF. The CDR3, as DNA: TGTGCCTGGCGACTAGCGGGGGATACGCAGTATTTT.

The V and J genes are TRBV5-1 and TRBJ2-7; 8 bases line up with TRBD1. The J segment lost 4 bases and the V segment lost 4 bases, leaving 10 bases of the junction unmatched. CDR3 length: 15 residues. Germline lookup yields CDR1 SGHRS and CDR2 YFSETQ. CDR3 in amino acids: CASSQQGAEMYEQYF. CDR3 nucleotide sequence: TGCGCCAGCAGCCAGCAGGGGGCGGAAATGTACGAGCAGTACTTC.

A few counts support this clone. The V and J genes are TRBV11-2 and TRBJ2-2; TRBD2 is a possible D gene (5 bases). The CDR3 has 13 amino acids. Per germline, CDR1 SGHAT and CDR2 FQNNGV. The V gene lost 6 bases and the J gene lost 3 bases, with 8 bases spanning the gap. The CDR3 reads CASRSADTGELFF. CDR3 in DNA: TGTGCCAGCAGGTCAGCGGACACCGGGGAGCTGTTTTTT.